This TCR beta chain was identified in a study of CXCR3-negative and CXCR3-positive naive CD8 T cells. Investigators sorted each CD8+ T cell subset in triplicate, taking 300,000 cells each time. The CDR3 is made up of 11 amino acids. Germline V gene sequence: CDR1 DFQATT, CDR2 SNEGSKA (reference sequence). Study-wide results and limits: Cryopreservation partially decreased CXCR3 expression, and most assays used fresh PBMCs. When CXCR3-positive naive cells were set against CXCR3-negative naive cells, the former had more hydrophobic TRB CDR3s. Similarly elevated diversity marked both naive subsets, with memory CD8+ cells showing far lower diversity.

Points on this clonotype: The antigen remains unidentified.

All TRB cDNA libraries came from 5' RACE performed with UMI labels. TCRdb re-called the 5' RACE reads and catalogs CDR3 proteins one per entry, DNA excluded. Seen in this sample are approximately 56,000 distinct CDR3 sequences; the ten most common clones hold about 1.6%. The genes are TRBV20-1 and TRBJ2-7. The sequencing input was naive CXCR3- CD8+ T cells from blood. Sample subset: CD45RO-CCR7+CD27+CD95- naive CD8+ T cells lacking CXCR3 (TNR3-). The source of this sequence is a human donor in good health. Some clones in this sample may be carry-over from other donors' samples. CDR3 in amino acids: CSAKDLWEQYF.